This entry lists 6 T cell receptor beta chains sequenced from one sample in a study of cytomegalovirus exposure and HLA in healthy donors. 13 Jbeta primers and 60 Vbeta primers were used for the PCR. Data came from immunoSEQ multiplex PCR; TCRdb stores just in-frame clones and leaves some out. Among 99,000 or so clones listed, around 10% were seen once. Sequenced material: PBMCs. These receptors all stem from a man in his forties or fifties in good health and CMV-seropositive.

The chain joins TRBV4-1 to TRBJ1-3; D is possibly TRBD1 (6 bases). The V gene lost 2 bases and the J gene lost 0 bases, with 11 bases spanning the gap. The CDR3 contains 16 residues. Germline CDR1 reads MGHRA; CDR2 reads YSYEKL. The DNA for the CDR3 is TGCGCCAGCAGCCAATCCCAGGGGAGCTCTGGAAACACCATATATTTT. Translated: CASSQSQGSSGNTIYF.

This rearrangement joins TRBV6-1 to TRBJ1-5; TRBD1 aligns across 10 bases. The CDR3 length is 14 residues. CDR1 is MNHNS and CDR2 is SASEGT in the germline V gene. Unmatched junction bases numbered 2, after V lost 4 bases and J lost 5 bases. The CDR3: CASSATGGHQPQHF. The CDR3 nucleotides are TGTGCCAGCAGTGCGACAGGGGGCCATCAGCCCCAGCATTTT.

This clone was picked up a small number of times. The CDR3 reads CASSQDPSNQETQYF. The CDR3, as DNA: TGTGCCAGCAGCCAAGATCCTAGCAATCAAGAGACCCAGTACTTC. The rearrangement uses TRBV4-2 and TRBJ2-5; a weak D match, TRBD2 (5 bases). The germline V and J ends were trimmed by 0 bases and 2 bases, with 10 bases remaining between them. Germline V gene lookup returns CDR1 LGHNA and CDR2 YNFKEQ. This CDR3 comprises 15 residues.

The chain recombines TRBV11-2 with TRBJ2-1, with D perhaps matching TRBD2 (5 bases). From germline, CDR1 is SGHAT and CDR2 FQNNGV. V lost 0 bases, J lost 12 bases, and 15 bases lay in between. CDR3 size: 14 residues. The CDR3 reads CASSLESGIAMQFF. Written as DNA, the CDR3 is TGTGCCAGCAGCTTAGAAAGCGGAATAGCAATGCAGTTCTTC.

A few counts support this clone. The chain recombines TRBV4-3 with TRBJ2-1, with 11 nucleotides matching TRBD2. There are 15 residues in the CDR3. Germline V gene lookup returns CDR1 LGHNA and CDR2 YSLEER. Trimming cost V 4 bases and J 2 bases; bases outside gene matches: 1. The CDR3 coding sequence is TGCGCCAGCAGCCCGGGACTAGCGGCCTACAATGAGCAGTTCTTC. As protein: CASSPGLAAYNEQFF.

This clone appeared a few times. This chain links TRBV9 with TRBJ1-2; D is unresolved. Germline V gives CDR1 SGDLS, CDR2 YYNGEE. The CDR3 spans 13 residues. V gave up 3 bases and J gave up 8 bases, with 14 bases separating them. CDR3: CASSEPRGLGYTF. Written as DNA, the CDR3 is TGTGCCAGCAGCGAACCCAGAGGACTCGGCTACACCTTC.